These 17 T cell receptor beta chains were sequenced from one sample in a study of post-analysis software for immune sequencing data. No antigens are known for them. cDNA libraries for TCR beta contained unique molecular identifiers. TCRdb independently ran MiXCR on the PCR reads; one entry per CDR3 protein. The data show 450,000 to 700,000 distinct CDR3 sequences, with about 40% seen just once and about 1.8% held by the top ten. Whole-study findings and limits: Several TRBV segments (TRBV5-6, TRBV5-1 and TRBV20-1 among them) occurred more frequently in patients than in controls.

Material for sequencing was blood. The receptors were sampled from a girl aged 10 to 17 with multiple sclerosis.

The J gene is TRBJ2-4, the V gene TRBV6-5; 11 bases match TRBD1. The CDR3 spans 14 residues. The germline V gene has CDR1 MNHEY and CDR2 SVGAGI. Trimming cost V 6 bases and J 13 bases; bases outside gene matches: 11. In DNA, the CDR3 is TGTGCCAGCAGGTTTGGACAGGGGGCAAGGGAGCAGTACTTC. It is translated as CASRFGQGAREQYF.

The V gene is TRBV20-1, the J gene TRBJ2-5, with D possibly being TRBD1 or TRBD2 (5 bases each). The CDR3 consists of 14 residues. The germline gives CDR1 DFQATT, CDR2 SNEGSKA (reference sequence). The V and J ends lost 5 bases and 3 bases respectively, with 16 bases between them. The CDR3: CSALPGTVKETQYF. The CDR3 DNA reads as TGCAGTGCTCTCCCCGGGACGGTAAAAGAGACCCAGTACTTC.

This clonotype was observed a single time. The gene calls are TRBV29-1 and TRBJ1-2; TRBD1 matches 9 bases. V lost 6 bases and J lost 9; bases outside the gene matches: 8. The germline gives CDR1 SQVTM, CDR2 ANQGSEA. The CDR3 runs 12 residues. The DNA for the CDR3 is TGCAGCGTGGAGGACAGGGGATATAGCTACACCTTC. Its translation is CSVEDRGYSYTF.

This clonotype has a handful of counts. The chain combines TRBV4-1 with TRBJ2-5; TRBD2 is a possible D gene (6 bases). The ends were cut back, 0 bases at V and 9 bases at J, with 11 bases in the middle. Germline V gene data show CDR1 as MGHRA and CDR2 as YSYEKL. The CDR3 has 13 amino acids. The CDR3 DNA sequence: TGCGCCAGCAGCCAAGATGCGGAGGGGTCCCAGTACTTC. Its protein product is CASSQDAEGSQYF.

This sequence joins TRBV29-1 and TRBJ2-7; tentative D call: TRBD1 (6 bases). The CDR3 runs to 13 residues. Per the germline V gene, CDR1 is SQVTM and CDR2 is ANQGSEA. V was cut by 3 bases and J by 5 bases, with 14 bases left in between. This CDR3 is CSVDTGFVDEQYF. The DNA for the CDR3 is TGCAGCGTTGATACAGGGTTCGTGGACGAGCAGTACTTC.

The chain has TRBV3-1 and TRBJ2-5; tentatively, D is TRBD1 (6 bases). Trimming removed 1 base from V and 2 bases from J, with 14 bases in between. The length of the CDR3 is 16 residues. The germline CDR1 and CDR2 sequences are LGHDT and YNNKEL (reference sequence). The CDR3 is CASSQVDRSTQETQYF. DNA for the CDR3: TGTGCCAGCAGCCAAGTAGACAGGAGTACTCAAGAGACCCAGTACTTC.

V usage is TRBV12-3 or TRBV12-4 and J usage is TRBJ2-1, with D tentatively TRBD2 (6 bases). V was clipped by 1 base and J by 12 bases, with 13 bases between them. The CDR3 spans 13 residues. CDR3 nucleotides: TGTGCCAGCAGTTTAGGCGGGGTTTTGGGGCAGTTCTTC. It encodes CASSLGGVLGQFF.

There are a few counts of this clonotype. The CDR3 DNA reads as TGTGCCAGCAGCTTGGGGCCCCGACAGGGAGGGGAGCAGTACTTC. Amino acids: CASSLGPRQGGEQYF. V and J are TRBV5-5 and TRBJ2-5; D might be TRBD1 or TRBD2, each matching 7 bases. The V gene lost 0 bases and the J gene lost 11 bases, with 20 bases spanning the gap. The CDR3 runs 15 residues. Germline V CDR1 and CDR2: SGHKS, YYEKEE (reference sequence).

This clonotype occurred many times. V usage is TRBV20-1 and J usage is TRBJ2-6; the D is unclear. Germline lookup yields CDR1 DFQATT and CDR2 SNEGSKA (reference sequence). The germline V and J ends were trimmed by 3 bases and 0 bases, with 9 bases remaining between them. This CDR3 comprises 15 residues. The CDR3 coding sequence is TGCAGTGCTAGTACAGCCCTCTCTGGGGCCAACGTCCTGACTTTC. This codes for CSASTALSGANVLTF.

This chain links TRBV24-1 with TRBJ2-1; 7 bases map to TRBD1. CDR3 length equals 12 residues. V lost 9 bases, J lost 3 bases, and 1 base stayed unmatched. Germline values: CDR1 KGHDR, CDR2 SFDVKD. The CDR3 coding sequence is TGTGCCACCGGGACAGACTACAATGAGCAGTTCTTC. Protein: CATGTDYNEQFF.

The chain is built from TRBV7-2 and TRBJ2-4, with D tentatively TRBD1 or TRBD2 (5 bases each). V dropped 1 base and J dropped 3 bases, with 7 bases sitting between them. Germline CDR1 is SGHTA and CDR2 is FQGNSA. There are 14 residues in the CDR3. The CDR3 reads CASSLGGRKNIQYF. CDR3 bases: TGTGCCAGCAGCTTAGGGGGACGCAAAAACATTCAGTACTTC. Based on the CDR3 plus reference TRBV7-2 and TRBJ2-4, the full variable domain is GAGVSQSPSNKVTEKGKDVELRCDPISGHTALYWYRQSLGQGLEFLIYFQGNSAPDKSGLPSDRFSAERTGGSVSTLTIQRTQQEDSAVYLCASSLGGRKNIQYFGAGTRLSVL.

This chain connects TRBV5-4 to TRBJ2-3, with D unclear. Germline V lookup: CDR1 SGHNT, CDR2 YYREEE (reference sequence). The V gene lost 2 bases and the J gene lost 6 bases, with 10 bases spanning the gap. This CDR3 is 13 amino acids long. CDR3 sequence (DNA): TGTGCCAGCAGCTTTCCGTTGTCCGATACGCAGTATTTT. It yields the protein CASSFPLSDTQYF.

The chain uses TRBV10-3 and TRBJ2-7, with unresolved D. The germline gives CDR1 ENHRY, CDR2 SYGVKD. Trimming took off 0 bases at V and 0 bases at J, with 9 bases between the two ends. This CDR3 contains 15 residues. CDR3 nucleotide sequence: TGTGCCATCAGTGAGTCGTTTGCAGACTCCTACGAGCAGTACTTC. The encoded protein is CAISESFADSYEQYF.

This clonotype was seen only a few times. CDR3 sequence: CASGTSRIQYF. The CDR3 bases are TGTGCCAGCGGGACCTCAAGGATTCAGTACTTC. The V and J genes are TRBV12-3 or TRBV12-4 and TRBJ2-4; D possibly uses TRBD1 or TRBD2 (5 bases each). This CDR3 has 11 residues. V was cut by 8 bases and J by 10 bases, with 12 bases left in between.

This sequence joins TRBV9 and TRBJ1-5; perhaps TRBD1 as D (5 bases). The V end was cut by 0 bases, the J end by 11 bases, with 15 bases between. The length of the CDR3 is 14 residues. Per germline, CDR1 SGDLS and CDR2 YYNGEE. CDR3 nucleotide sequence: TGTGCCAGCAGCGTAGACCTGGCAGGGTTGGCCCAGCATTTT. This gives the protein CASSVDLAGLAQHF.

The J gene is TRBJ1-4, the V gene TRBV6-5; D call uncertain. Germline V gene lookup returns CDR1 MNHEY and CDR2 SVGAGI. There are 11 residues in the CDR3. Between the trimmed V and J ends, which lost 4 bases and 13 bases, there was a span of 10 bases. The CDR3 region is CASSSSGRLFF. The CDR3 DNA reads TGTGCCAGCAGTTCTTCTGGACGACTGTTTTTT.

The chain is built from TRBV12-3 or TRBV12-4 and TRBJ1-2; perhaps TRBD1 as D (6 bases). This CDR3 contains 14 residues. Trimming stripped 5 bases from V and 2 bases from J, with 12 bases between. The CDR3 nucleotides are TGTGCCAGCAGTCCACGCAGGGGAAACTATGGCTACACCTTC. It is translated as CASSPRRGNYGYTF.